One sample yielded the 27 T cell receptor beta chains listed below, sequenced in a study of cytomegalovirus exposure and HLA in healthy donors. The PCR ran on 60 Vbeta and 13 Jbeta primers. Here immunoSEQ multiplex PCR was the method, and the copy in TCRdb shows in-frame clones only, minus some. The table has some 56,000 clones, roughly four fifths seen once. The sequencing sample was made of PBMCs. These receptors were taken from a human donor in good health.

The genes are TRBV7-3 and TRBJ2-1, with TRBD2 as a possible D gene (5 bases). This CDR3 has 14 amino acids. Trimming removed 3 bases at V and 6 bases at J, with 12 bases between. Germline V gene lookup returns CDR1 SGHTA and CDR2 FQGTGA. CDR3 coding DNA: TGTGCCAGCAGCTTGGTGAGGGCATTCAATGAGCAGTTCTTC. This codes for CASSLVRAFNEQFF.

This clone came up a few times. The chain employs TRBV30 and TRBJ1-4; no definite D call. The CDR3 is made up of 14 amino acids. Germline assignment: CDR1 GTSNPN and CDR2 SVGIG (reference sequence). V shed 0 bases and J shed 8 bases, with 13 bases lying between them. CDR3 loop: CAWSVTQEWEKLFF. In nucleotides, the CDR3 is TGTGCCTGGAGTGTAACCCAGGAATGGGAAAAACTGTTTTTT.

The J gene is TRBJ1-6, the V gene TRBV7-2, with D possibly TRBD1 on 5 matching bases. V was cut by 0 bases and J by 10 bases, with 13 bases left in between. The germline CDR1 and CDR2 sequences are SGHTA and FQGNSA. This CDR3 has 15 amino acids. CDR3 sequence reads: CASSLAGGTGSPLHF. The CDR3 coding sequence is TGTGCCAGCAGCTTAGCTGGGGGGACGGGATCACCCCTCCACTTT. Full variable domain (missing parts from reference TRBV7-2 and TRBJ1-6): GAGVSQSPSNKVTEKGKDVELRCDPISGHTALYWYRQSLGQGLEFLIYFQGNSAPDKSGLPSDRFSAERTGGSVSTLTIQRTQQEDSAVYLCASSLAGGTGSPLHFGNGTRLTVT.

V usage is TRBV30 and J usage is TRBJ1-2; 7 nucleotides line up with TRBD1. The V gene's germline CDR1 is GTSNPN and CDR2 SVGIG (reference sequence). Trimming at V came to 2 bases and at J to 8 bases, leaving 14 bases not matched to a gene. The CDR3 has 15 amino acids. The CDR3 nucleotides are TGTGCCTGGAGTCATTTATTAGGGGGCGCCGGGGGCTACACCTTC. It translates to CAWSHLLGGAGGYTF.

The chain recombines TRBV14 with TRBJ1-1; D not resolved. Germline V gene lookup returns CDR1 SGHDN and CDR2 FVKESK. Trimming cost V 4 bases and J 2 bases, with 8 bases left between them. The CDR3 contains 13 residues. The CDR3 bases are TGTGCCAGCAGCCCTTTCCTCAACACTGAAGCTTTCTTT. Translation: CASSPFLNTEAFF.

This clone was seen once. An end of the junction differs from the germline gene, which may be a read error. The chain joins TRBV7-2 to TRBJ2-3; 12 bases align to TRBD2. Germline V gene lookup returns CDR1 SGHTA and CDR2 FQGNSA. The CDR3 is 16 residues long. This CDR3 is CASSLAGGRFTDTQYF. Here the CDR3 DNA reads TGTGCCAGCAGCCTAGCGGGGGGGCGTTTCACAGATACGCAGTATTTT.

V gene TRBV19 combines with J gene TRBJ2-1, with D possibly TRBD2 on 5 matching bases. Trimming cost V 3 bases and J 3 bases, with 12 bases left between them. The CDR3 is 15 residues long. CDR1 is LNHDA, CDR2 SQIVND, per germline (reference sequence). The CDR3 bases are TGTGCCAGTAGTATTACTATCACTAGCTACAATGAGCAGTTCTTC. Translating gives CASSITITSYNEQFF.

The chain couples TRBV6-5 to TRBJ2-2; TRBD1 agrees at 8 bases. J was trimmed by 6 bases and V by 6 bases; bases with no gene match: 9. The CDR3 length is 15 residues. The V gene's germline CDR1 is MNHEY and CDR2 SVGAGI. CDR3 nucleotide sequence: TGTGCCAGCAGGGCCAGGGGGCCCAGGGCCGGGGAGCTGTTTTTT. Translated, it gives CASRARGPRAGELFF.

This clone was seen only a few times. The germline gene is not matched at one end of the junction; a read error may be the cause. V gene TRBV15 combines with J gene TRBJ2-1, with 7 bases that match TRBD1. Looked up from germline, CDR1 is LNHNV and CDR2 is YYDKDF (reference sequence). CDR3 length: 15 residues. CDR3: CATSGDGTAYNEQFF. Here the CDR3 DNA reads TGTGCCACCAGCGGAGACGGGACAGCCTACAATGAGCAGTTCTTC.

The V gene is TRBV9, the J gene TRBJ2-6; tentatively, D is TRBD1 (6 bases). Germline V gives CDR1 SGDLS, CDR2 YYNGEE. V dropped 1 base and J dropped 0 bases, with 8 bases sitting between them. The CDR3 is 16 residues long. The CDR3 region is CASSVQGSSGANVLTF. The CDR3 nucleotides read TGTGCCAGCAGCGTACAGGGGAGCTCTGGGGCCAACGTCCTGACTTTC. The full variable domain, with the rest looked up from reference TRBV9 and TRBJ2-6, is DSGVTQTPKHLITATGQRVTLRCSPRSGDLSVYWYQQSLDQGLQFLIQYYNGEERAKGNILERFSAQQFPDLHSELNLSSLELGDSALYFCASSVQGSSGANVLTFGAGSRLTVL.

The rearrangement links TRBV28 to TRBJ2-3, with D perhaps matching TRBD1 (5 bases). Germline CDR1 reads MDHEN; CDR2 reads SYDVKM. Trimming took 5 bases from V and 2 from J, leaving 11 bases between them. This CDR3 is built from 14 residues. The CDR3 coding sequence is TGTGCCAGCAGTCCCTGGGGCAACACAGATACGCAGTATTTT. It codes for CASSPWGNTDTQYF.

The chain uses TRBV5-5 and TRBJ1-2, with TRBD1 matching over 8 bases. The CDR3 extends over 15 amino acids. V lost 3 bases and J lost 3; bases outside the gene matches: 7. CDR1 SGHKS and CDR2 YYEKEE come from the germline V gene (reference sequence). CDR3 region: CASSSGGGGYYGYTF. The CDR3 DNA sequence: TGTGCCAGCAGCTCAGGGGGCGGGGGATACTATGGCTACACCTTC. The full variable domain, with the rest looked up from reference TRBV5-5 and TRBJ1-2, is DAGVTQSPTHLIKTRGQQVTLRCSPISGHKSVSWYQQVLGQGPQFIFQYYEKEERGRGNFPDRFSARQFPNYSSELNVNALLLGDSALYLCASSSGGGGYYGYTFGSGTRLTVV.

CDR3 region: CASSLRLSEQFF. Written as DNA, the CDR3 is TGTGCCAGCAGCTTGAGATTGAGTGAGCAGTTCTTC. This chain connects TRBV11-2 to TRBJ2-1; D unclear. V lost 3 bases and J lost 9, with 9 bases in between. Germline values: CDR1 SGHAT, CDR2 FQNNGV. The CDR3 runs 12 residues. Full variable domain (missing parts from reference TRBV11-2 and TRBJ2-1): EAGVAQSPRYKIIEKRQSVAFWCNPISGHATLYWYQQILGQGPKLLIQFQNNGVVDDSQLPKDRFSAERLKGVDSTLKIQPAKLEDSAVYLCASSLRLSEQFFGPGTRLTVL.

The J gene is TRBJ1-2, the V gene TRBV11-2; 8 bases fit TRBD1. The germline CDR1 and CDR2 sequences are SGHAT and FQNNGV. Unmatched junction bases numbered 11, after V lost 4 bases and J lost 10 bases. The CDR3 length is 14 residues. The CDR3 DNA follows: TGTGCCAGCAGCTCCTCCGACAGGGGAGGGTCCTACACCTTC. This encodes CASSSSDRGGSYTF. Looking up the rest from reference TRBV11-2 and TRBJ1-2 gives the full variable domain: EAGVAQSPRYKIIEKRQSVAFWCNPISGHATLYWYQQILGQGPKLLIQFQNNGVVDDSQLPKDRFSAERLKGVDSTLKIQPAKLEDSAVYLCASSSSDRGGSYTFGSGTRLTVV.

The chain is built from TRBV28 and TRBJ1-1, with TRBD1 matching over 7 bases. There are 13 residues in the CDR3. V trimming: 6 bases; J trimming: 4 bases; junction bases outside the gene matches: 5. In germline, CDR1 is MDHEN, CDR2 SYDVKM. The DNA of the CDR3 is TGTGCCAGCAGGAGACAGGGTGGCACTGAAGCTTTCTTT. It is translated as CASRRQGGTEAFF.

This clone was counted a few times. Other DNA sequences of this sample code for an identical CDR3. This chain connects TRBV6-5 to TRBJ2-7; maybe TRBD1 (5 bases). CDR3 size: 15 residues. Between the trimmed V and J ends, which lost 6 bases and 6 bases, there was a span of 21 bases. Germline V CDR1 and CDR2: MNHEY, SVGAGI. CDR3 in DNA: TGTGCCAGCAGACTCTGGGCAGGGATTCTGTCCGAGCAGTACTTC. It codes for CASRLWAGILSEQYF.

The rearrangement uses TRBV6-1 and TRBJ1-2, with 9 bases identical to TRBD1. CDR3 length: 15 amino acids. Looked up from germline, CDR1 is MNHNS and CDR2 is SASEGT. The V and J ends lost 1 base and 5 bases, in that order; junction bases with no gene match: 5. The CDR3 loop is CASSEVEGTGYGYTF. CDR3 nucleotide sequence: TGTGCCAGCAGTGAAGTCGAGGGGACAGGGTATGGCTACACCTTC.

The CDR3 sequence: CASSLTSGGAYTQYF. CDR3 nucleotides: TGCGCCAGCAGCTTGACAAGCGGGGGGGCATATACGCAGTATTTT. The chain links TRBV5-1 to TRBJ2-3, with TRBD2 matching 10 bases. CDR3 size: 15 residues. The trim removed 1 base at V and 7 bases at J, leaving 6 bases unmatched. Germline V CDR1 and CDR2: SGHRS, YFSETQ.

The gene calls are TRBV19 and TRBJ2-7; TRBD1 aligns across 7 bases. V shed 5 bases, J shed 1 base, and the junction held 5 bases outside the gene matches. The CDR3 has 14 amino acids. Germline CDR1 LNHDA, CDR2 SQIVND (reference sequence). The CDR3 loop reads CASSPRDSSYEQYF. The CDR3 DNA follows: TGTGCCAGTAGTCCTCGGGACAGTTCCTACGAGCAGTACTTC.

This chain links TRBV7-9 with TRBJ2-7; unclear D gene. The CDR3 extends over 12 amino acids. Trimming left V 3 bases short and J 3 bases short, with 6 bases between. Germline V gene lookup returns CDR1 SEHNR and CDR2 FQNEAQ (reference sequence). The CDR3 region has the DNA TGTGCCAGCAGCTTTTCCATCTACGAGCAGTACTTC. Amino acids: CASSFSIYEQYF.

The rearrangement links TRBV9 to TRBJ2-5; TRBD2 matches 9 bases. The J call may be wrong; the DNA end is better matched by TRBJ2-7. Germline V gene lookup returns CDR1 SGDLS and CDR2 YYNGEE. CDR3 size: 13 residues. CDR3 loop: CASSVGLAVEQYF. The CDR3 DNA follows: TGTGCCAGCAGCGTAGGACTAGCGGTCGAGCAGTACTTC.

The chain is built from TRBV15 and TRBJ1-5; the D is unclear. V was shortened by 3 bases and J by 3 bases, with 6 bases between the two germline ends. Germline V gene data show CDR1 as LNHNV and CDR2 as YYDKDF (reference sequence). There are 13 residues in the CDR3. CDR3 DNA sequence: TGTGCCACCAGCAGGACATCCAATCAGCCCCAGCATTTT. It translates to CATSRTSNQPQHF.

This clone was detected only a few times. Here the CDR3 reads CASSYSSGSYYEQYF. DNA for the CDR3: TGTGCCAGCAGTTACTCAAGCGGGAGTTACTACGAGCAGTACTTC. The V and J genes are TRBV6-5 and TRBJ2-7, with 8 bases matching TRBD2. Unmatched junction bases numbered 4, after V lost 0 bases and J lost 3 bases. The CDR3 sequence is 15 residues long. Per germline, CDR1 MNHEY and CDR2 SVGAGI.

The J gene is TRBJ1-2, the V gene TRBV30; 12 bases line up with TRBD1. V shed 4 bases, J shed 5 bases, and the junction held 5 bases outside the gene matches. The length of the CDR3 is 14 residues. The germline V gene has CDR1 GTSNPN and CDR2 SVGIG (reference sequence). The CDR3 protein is CAWTSGQGAYGYTF. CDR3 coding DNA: TGTGCCTGGACCTCGGGACAGGGGGCATATGGCTACACCTTC.

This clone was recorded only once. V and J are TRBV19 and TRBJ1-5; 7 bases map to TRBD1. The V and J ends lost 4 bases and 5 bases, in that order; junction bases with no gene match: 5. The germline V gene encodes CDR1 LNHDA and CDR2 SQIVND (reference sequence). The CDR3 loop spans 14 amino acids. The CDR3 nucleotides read TGTGCCAGTAGTACGACAGGGCGGGATCAGCCCCAGCATTTT. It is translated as CASSTTGRDQPQHF.

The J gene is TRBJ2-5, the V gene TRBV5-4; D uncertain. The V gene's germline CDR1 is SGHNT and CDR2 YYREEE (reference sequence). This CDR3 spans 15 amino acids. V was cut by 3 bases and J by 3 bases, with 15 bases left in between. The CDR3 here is CASSSPPPREETQYF. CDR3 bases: TGTGCCAGCAGCTCCCCACCCCCCCGGGAAGAGACCCAGTACTTC.

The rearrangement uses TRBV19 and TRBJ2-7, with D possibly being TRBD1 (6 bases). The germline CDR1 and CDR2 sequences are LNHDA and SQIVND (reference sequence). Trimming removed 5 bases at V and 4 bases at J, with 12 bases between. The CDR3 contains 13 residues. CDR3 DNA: TGTGCCAGTAGTCGAGACAGGAGTTACGAGCAGTACTTC. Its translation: CASSRDRSYEQYF.